This T cell receptor beta chain was sequenced for a study of beta chain features in type 1 diabetes. Once sorted, every population was more than 95% pure. General study results and limits: Type 1 diabetes patients had moderately but significantly shorter TCRB CDR3s in all four CD4+ subsets.

The V and J ends lost 5 bases and 8 bases, in that order; junction bases with no gene match: 7. Looked up from germline, CDR1 is MGHDK and CDR2 is SYGVNS. The CDR3 is 15 amino acids. The table lists this clone with a few counts. The antigen remains undetermined. Expressed TCRB transcripts were sequenced, since all the RNA that had been isolated was reverse transcribed. The method was immunoSEQ multiplex PCR; TCRdb's version includes in-frame clones alone and lacks a portion of them. The sample records around 650,000 clones, 9.5% to 15% being singletons. Sample: naive CD4+ T cells from blood. V is TRBV25-1 and J is TRBJ1-6, with 9 bases lining up with TRBD1. This sequence originates from a man younger than 40 with type 1 diabetes. This CDR3 reads CASSSRQGEYSPLHF. The CDR3 DNA is TGTGCCAGCAGTTCCAGACAGGGGGAATATTCACCCCTCCACTTT.